Shown below are 30 T cell receptor beta chains from a single sample sequenced in a study of blood T cell repertoires in COVID-19. This table comes from immunoSEQ multiplex PCR, and its TCRdb copy is limited to in-frame clones, with some not included. Of approximately 150,000 clones listed, more than 65% are singletons. The sample was PBMCs or T cells enriched from blood (not recorded which). These receptors came from a man in his forties or fifties who had recovered from COVID-19.

The chain joins TRBV9 to TRBJ2-3; 14 bases fit TRBD2. J was trimmed by 9 bases and V by 2 bases; bases with no gene match: 14. In germline, CDR1 is SGDLS, CDR2 YYNGEE. This CDR3 is 18 amino acids long. The CDR3 sequence is CASSVYPGTSGGSGTQYF. The CDR3 nucleotides are TGTGCCAGCAGCGTTTACCCCGGGACTAGCGGGGGCTCAGGGACGCAGTATTTT.

This clone has just one count. This chain uses TRBV6-5 with TRBJ2-7; D gene uncertain. With 7 bases removed from V and 0 bases from J, the gap between germline ends came to 10 bases. This CDR3 has 13 amino acids. From germline, CDR1 is MNHEY and CDR2 SVGAGI. The CDR3 is CASMGLLSYEQYF. DNA for the CDR3: TGTGCCAGCATGGGCTTGCTCTCCTACGAGCAGTACTTC.

The chain couples TRBV29-1 to TRBJ2-7; D unresolved. The CDR3 is 12 residues long. Between the trimmed V and J ends, which lost 4 bases and 2 bases, there was a span of 9 bases. Looked up from germline, CDR1 is SQVTM and CDR2 is ANQGSEA. DNA for the CDR3: TGCAGCGTTGTGTTAGAGACCTACGAGCAGTACTTC. This encodes CSVVLETYEQYF.

The rearrangement uses TRBV2 and TRBJ1-2, with TRBD1 identical over 8 bases. Germline CDR1 SNHLY, CDR2 FYNNEI. V lost 2 bases to trimming and J lost 3 bases; unmatched junction nucleotides: 8. The CDR3 contains 16 residues. For the CDR3, the DNA is TGTGCCAGCAGTGAAACAGGGGGAGCCCTATACTATGGCTACACCTTC. This translates into CASSETGGALYYGYTF.

The sample holds many counts of this clone. The chain uses TRBV7-2 and TRBJ1-6; 7 bases agree with TRBD1. The CDR3 length is 18 residues. V lost 6 bases and J lost 0; bases outside the gene matches: 11. Germline CDR1 and CDR2: SGHTA and FQGNSA. The CDR3 region has the DNA TGTGCCAGCAGGCGATCGGGACAGACGAACTCCTATAATTCACCCCTCCACTTT. It encodes CASRRSGQTNSYNSPLHF.

The V call is TRBV30, the J call TRBJ2-3; the match to TRBD2 covers 12 bases. The CDR3 contains 15 residues. V dropped 1 base and J dropped 3; count of bases not matched to a gene: 2. Germline assignment: CDR1 GTSNPN and CDR2 SVGIG (reference sequence). This CDR3 is CAWSATSGGTDTQYF. The DNA of the CDR3 is TGTGCCTGGAGTGCGACTAGCGGGGGAACAGATACGCAGTATTTT. The variable domain in full, completed from reference TRBV30 and TRBJ2-3, reads SQTIHQWPATLVQPVGSPLSLECTVEGTSNPNLYWYRQAAGRGLQLLFYSVGIGQISSEVPQNLSASRPQDRQFILSSKKLLLSDSGFYLCAWSATSGGTDTQYFGPGTRLTVL.

V gene TRBV13 combines with J gene TRBJ1-1; D gene unclear. The CDR3 has 16 amino acids. Germline lookup yields CDR1 PRHDT and CDR2 FYEKMQ (reference sequence). Trimming cost V 1 base and J 3 bases, with 15 bases left between them. The CDR3 nucleotides are TGTGCCAGCAGCTTAGCGGGTAGGCTCCTTGACACTGAAGCTTTCTTT. As protein: CASSLAGRLLDTEAFF.

By frequency in the sample, this clone is medium-sized (0.01 to 0.1%). This chain joins TRBV7-8 and TRBJ2-7; D unresolved. V was pared by 1 base and J by 1 base, with 5 bases between. Germline loops: CDR1 SGHVS, CDR2 FQNEAQ. The CDR3 has 13 residues. The CDR3 DNA reads TGTGCCAGCAGCTTAGACACATCCTACGAGCAGTACTTC. This encodes CASSLDTSYEQYF.

The CDR3 loop reads CASSLGGGNEKLFF. CDR3 DNA sequence: TGCGCCAGCAGCTTGGGAGGCGGAAATGAAAAACTGTTTTTT. This chain links TRBV5-1 with TRBJ1-4; no clear D gene. CDR1 is SGHRS and CDR2 is YFSETQ in the germline V gene. This CDR3 is 14 amino acids long. Trimming removed 0 bases at V and 5 bases at J, with 8 bases between.

The rearrangement joins TRBV5-1 to TRBJ1-2; 8 nucleotides line up with TRBD1. This CDR3 has 14 residues. Germline assignment: CDR1 SGHRS and CDR2 YFSETQ. V dropped 4 bases and J dropped 4; count of bases not matched to a gene: 6. Here the CDR3 DNA reads TGCGCCAGCAGCACACGGGACAGGCTCTATGGCTACACCTTC. Protein sequence: CASSTRDRLYGYTF.

The chain uses TRBV13 and TRBJ1-2; a weak D match, TRBD1 (5 bases). V lost 5 bases and J 4 bases, leaving 23 bases between the germline ends. Germline-derived CDR1 and CDR2 are PRHDT and FYEKMQ (reference sequence). This CDR3 comprises 17 residues. In DNA, the CDR3 is TGTGCCAGCAGCCCCCCCTATGGACAACCAGGCCTCTATGGCTACACCTTC. Protein: CASSPPYGQPGLYGYTF.

The chain carries TRBV13 and TRBJ2-7; TRBD2 is a possible D gene (6 bases). CDR3 length equals 14 residues. CDR1 is PRHDT, CDR2 FYEKMQ, per germline (reference sequence). The ends were cut back, 5 bases at V and 4 bases at J, with 15 bases in the middle. The chain's CDR3 is CASSPARAGYEQYF. CDR3 DNA sequence: TGTGCCAGCAGCCCAGCCAGGGCGGGGTACGAGCAGTACTTC.

The rearrangement uses TRBV5-4 and TRBJ2-3; a weak D match, TRBD1 (6 bases). This CDR3 comprises 13 residues. Trimming shortened V by 0 bases and J by 4 bases, and 6 bases separated the two germline ends. Germline-derived CDR1 and CDR2 are SGHNT and YYREEE (reference sequence). The CDR3, as DNA: TGTGCCAGCAGCTTGGCAGGGGCAGATACGCAGTATTTT. This sequence encodes CASSLAGADTQYF.

V gene TRBV28 combines with J gene TRBJ1-5; 7 bases match TRBD1. The germline V gene encodes CDR1 MDHEN and CDR2 SYDVKM. V was clipped by 6 bases and J by 6 bases; unmatched bases: 11. The CDR3 totals 15 residues. The CDR3 sequence: CASRGRQGSGQPQHF. In nucleotides, the CDR3 is TGTGCCAGCAGGGGTCGACAGGGATCCGGTCAGCCCCAGCATTTT.

This chain uses TRBV7-9 with TRBJ2-7, with a possible D match to TRBD1 (6 bases). Trimming pared 5 bases from V and 0 bases from J, leaving 8 bases between. Germline CDR1 is SEHNR and CDR2 is FQNEAQ (reference sequence). This CDR3 has 13 residues. CDR3 nucleotide sequence: TGTGCCAGCAGCGTGGACAGCTCCTACGAGCAGTACTTC. This codes for CASSVDSSYEQYF.

The rearrangement links TRBV7-9 to TRBJ1-5; D is unresolved. From germline, CDR1 is SEHNR and CDR2 FQNEAQ (reference sequence). V gave up 0 bases and J gave up 0 bases, with 9 bases separating them. CDR3 size: 16 residues. The CDR3 here is CASSLANMNSNQPQHF. The CDR3 coding sequence is TGTGCCAGCAGCTTAGCGAACATGAATAGCAATCAGCCCCAGCATTTT.

The chain joins TRBV12-2 to TRBJ2-1; no check of the table's D call, TRBD2, against the DNA was made. TRBV12-2 is designated a pseudogene. The CDR3 loop spans 15 amino acids. The CDR3 DNA reads TGTGCAAGTCGCTTAGCGCCTTGTCTCGAGGGTGAGCAGTTCTTC. It translates to CASRLAPCLEGEQFF.

V is TRBV30 and J is TRBJ2-5; 7 bases agree with TRBD2. This CDR3 has 16 residues. From germline, CDR1 is GTSNPN and CDR2 SVGIG (reference sequence). Trimming removed 1 base from V and 2 bases from J; junction bases left unmatched: 10. CDR3 bases: TGTGCCTGGAGTGCGAATGGAGCGGGGTCGCAAGAGACCCAGTACTTC. Translated, it gives CAWSANGAGSQETQYF.

The chain has TRBV15 and TRBJ1-2, with D unresolved. Germline V gene lookup returns CDR1 LNHNV and CDR2 YYDKDF (reference sequence). V was shortened by 0 bases and J by 9 bases, with 14 bases between the two germline ends. The CDR3 length is 14 residues. CDR3: CATSREEGALSYTF. In DNA, the CDR3 is TGTGCCACCAGCAGAGAGGAGGGCGCACTGAGCTACACCTTC.

This clone was observed a single time. This sequence joins TRBV5-1 and TRBJ1-2; weak D call: TRBD1 (6 bases). The CDR3 runs to 13 residues. Per germline, CDR1 SGHRS and CDR2 YFSETQ. V gave up 2 bases and J gave up 7 bases, with 12 bases separating them. Here the CDR3 DNA reads TGCGCCAGCAGCTTCGAGGGGGAACGTGGCTACACCTTC. This translates into CASSFEGERGYTF.

CDR3 amino acids: CASSGGNQPQHF. The CDR3 DNA reads as TGTGCCAGCAGTGGCGGGAATCAGCCCCAGCATTTT. The rearrangement links TRBV2 to TRBJ1-5; D is unresolved. With 4 bases removed from V and 4 bases from J, the gap between germline ends came to 5 bases. CDR1 and CDR2 (germline): SNHLY, FYNNEI. This CDR3 is built from 12 residues.

The gene calls are TRBV4-1 and TRBJ2-3, with 12 bases lining up with TRBD2. The CDR3 totals 17 residues. The J segment lost 4 bases and the V segment lost 4 bases, leaving 9 bases of the junction unmatched. Germline CDR1 is MGHRA and CDR2 is YSYEKL. CDR3 sequence (DNA): TGCGCCAGCAGCCCCGGGCGGTCTAGCGGGGGGGCAGATACGCAGTATTTT. This sequence encodes CASSPGRSSGGADTQYF.

The CDR3 nucleotides read TGTGCCAGCTCATTAATGGACAGGGTAAAAGCTTTCTTT. Protein product: CASSLMDRVKAFF. The genes are TRBV18 and TRBJ1-1; 8 nucleotides align to TRBD1. The V and J ends lost 5 bases and 9 bases, in that order; junction bases with no gene match: 8. The germline gives CDR1 KGHSH, CDR2 LQKENI. The CDR3 spans 13 residues. Variable domain in full (rest from reference TRBV18 and TRBJ1-1): NAGVMQNPRHLVRRRGQEARLRCSPMKGHSHVYWYRQLPEEGLKFMVYLQKENIIDESGMPKERFSAEFPKEGPSILRIQQVVRGDSAAYFCASSLMDRVKAFFGQGTRLTVV.

This rearrangement joins TRBV2 to TRBJ1-6, with D hard to call. Trimming shortened V by 4 bases and J by 7 bases, and 8 bases separated the two germline ends. The CDR3 sequence is 13 residues long. Germline CDR1 is SNHLY and CDR2 is FYNNEI. In DNA, the CDR3 is TGTGCCAGCAGTGGAGGGATAAATTCACCCCTCCACTTT. Its translation is CASSGGINSPLHF. The full variable domain, in which reference TRBV2 and TRBJ1-6 provide the parts outside the CDR3, is EPEVTQTPSHQVTQMGQEVILRCVPISNHLYFYWYRQILGQKVEFLVSFYNNEISEKSEIFDDQFSVERPDGSNFTLKIRSTKLEDSAMYFCASSGGINSPLHFGNGTRLTVT.

This clone was seen once. The rearrangement links TRBV5-1 to TRBJ1-1, with 9 bases identical to TRBD1. Looked up from germline, CDR1 is SGHRS and CDR2 is YFSETQ. CDR3 length equals 15 residues. The V segment lost 3 bases and the J segment 3 bases; nucleotides outside the gene matches: 6. DNA of the CDR3: TGCGCCAGCAGCTGGACAGGGGTGTCGCACACTGAAGCTTTCTTT. This codes for CASSWTGVSHTEAFF.

This clone was observed a single time. The chain uses TRBV19 and TRBJ1-2; no clear D gene. The germline V and J ends were trimmed by 7 bases and 2 bases, with 14 bases remaining between them. The germline gives CDR1 LNHDA, CDR2 SQIVND (reference sequence). The CDR3 extends over 14 amino acids. CDR3 in amino acids: CASTYIAGNYGYTF. CDR3 nucleotides: TGTGCCAGTACCTATATTGCGGGGAACTATGGCTACACCTTC.

V usage is TRBV18 and J usage is TRBJ1-1, with 8 positions matching TRBD1. The V gene end was trimmed by 1 base and the J gene end by 4 bases; junction bases not matched to a gene: 11. The CDR3 consists of 17 residues. Germline CDR1 KGHSH, CDR2 LQKENI. CDR3 amino acids: CASSPQTTGGAGTEAFF. The CDR3 DNA sequence: TGTGCCAGCTCACCACAAACAACAGGGGGAGCGGGCACTGAAGCTTTCTTT.

The chain combines TRBV5-6 with TRBJ1-2; D not resolved. From germline, CDR1 is SGHDT and CDR2 YYEEEE. CDR3 size: 14 residues. Trimming left V 1 base short and J 4 bases short, with 11 bases between. The CDR3 region is CASSLSGSSYGYTF. Here the CDR3 DNA reads TGTGCCAGCAGCTTGTCGGGGAGCAGCTATGGCTACACCTTC.

A single count supports this clone. The chain couples TRBV29-1 to TRBJ1-2; D not certain. Germline CDR1 SQVTM, CDR2 ANQGSEA. V was shortened by 0 bases and J by 6 bases, with 17 bases between the two germline ends. There are 15 residues in the CDR3. CDR3 nucleotide sequence: TGCAGCGTTGAAGATCGACATCATTCTGCTGATGGCTACACCTTC. Protein product: CSVEDRHHSADGYTF.

The chain carries TRBV2 and TRBJ1-4; D call uncertain. With 1 base removed from V and 10 bases from J, the gap between germline ends came to 16 bases. The germline CDR1 and CDR2 sequences are SNHLY and FYNNEI. CDR3 length: 15 residues. The CDR3 DNA follows: TGTGCCAGCAGTGAAGATGGCAGGCCCCGGGGAAAACTGTTTTTT. Amino acid sequence: CASSEDGRPRGKLFF.